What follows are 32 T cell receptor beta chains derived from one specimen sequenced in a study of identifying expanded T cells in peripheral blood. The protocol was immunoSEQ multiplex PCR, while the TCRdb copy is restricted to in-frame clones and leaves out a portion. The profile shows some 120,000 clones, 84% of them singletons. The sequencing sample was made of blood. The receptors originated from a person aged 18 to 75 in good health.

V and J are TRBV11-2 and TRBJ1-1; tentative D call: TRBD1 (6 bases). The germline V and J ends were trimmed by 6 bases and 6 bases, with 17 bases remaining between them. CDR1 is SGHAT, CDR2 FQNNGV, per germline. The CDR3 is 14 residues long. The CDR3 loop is CASRPGGGGAEAFF. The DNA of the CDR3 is TGTGCCAGCAGACCTGGAGGGGGTGGGGCTGAAGCTTTCTTT.

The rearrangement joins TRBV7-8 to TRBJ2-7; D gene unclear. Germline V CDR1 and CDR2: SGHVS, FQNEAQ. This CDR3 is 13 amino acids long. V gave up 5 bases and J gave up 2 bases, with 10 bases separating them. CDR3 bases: TGTGCCAGCAGCCCAGCCTCCACCTACGAGCAGTACTTC. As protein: CASSPASTYEQYF.

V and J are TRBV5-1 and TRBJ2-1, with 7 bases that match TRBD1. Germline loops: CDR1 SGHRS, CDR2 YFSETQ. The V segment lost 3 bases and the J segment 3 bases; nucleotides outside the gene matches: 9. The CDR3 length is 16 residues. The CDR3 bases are TGCGCCAGCAGCTCCGGGACAGCCCTCCGCTACAATGAGCAGTTCTTC. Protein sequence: CASSSGTALRYNEQFF.

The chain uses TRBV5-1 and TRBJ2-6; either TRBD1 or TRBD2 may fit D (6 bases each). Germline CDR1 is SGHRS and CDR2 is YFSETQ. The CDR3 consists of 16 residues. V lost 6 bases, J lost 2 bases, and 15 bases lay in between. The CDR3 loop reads CASTKGGSTGANVLTF. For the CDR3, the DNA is TGCGCCAGCACCAAAGGGGGGTCCACTGGGGCCAACGTCCTGACTTTC.

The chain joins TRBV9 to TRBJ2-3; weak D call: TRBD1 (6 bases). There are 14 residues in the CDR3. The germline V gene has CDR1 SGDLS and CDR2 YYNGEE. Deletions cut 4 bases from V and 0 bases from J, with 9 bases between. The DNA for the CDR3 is TGTGCCAGCAGCTACAGGGTGAGCACAGATACGCAGTATTTT. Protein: CASSYRVSTDTQYF.

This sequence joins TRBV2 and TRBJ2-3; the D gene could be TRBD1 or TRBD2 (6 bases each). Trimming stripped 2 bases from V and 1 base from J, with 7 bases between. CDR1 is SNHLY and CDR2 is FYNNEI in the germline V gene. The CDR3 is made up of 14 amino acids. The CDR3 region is CASSERGRTDTQYF. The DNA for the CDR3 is TGTGCCAGCAGTGAACGGGGGCGCACAGATACGCAGTATTTT.

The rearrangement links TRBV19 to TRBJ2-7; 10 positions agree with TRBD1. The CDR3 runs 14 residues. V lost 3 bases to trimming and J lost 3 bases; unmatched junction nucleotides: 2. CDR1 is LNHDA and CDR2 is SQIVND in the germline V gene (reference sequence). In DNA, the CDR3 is TGTGCCAGTAGTATGGGGACAGGGGACTACGAGCAGTACTTC. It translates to CASSMGTGDYEQYF.

The CDR3: CASRPGLSRPRTNGETQYF. The CDR3 DNA reads TGCGCCAGCAGACCAGGACTATCTCGGCCCAGGACAAACGGAGAGACCCAGTACTTC. The chain employs TRBV10-1 and TRBJ2-5, with D possibly matching TRBD2 (6 bases). This CDR3 comprises 19 residues. Germline CDR1 WNHNN, CDR2 SYGVQD (reference sequence). V gave up 6 bases and J gave up 4 bases, with 30 bases separating them.

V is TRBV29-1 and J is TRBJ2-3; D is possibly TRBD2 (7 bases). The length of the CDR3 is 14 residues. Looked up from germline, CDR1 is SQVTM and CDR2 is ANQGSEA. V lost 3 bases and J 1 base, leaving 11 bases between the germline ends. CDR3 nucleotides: TGCAGCGTTGAGTTCGGGGGGCGCACAGATACGCAGTATTTT. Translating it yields CSVEFGGRTDTQYF.

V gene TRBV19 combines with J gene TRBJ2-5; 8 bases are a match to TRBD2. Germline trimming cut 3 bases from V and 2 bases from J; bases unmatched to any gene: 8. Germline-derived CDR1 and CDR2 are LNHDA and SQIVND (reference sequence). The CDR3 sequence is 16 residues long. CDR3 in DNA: TGTGCCAGTAGTATTCGGTGGCGGGGGGCACAAGAGACCCAGTACTTC. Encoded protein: CASSIRWRGAQETQYF.

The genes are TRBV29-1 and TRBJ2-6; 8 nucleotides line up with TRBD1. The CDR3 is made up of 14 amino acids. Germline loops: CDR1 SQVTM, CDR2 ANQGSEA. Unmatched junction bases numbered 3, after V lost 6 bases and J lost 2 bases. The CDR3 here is CSVTGEAGANVLTF. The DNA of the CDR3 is TGCAGCGTGACAGGGGAAGCTGGGGCCAACGTCCTGACTTTC.

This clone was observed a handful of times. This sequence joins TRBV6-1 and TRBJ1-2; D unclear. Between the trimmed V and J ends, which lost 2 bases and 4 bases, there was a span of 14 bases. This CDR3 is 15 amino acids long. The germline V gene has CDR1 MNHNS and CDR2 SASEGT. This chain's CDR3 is CASSERLSRGYGYTF. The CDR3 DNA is TGTGCCAGCAGTGAACGGCTCTCTCGGGGCTATGGCTACACCTTC.

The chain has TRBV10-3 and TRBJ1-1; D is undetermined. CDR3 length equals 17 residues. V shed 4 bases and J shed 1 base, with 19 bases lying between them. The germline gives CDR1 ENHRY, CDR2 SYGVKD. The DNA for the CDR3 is TGTGCCATCAGTGGTGGGGATTCCGGTGCTCGGAACACTGAAGCTTTCTTT. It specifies CAISGGDSGARNTEAFF.

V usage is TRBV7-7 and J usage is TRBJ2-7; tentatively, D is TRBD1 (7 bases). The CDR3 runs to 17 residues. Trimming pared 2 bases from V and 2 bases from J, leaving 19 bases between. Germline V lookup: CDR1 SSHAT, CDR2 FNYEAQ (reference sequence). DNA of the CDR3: TGTGCCAGCAGCTTAAGTAGCGGCAGGGGGTTACCCTACGAGCAGTACTTC. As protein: CASSLSSGRGLPYEQYF.

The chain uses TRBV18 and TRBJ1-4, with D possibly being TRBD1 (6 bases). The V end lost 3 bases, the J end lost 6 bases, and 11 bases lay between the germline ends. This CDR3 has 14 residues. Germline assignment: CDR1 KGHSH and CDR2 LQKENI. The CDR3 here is CASSPGQFHEKLFF. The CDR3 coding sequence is TGTGCCAGCTCACCCGGACAGTTCCATGAAAAACTGTTTTTT. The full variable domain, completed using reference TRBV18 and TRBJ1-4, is NAGVMQNPRHLVRRRGQEARLRCSPMKGHSHVYWYRQLPEEGLKFMVYLQKENIIDESGMPKERFSAEFPKEGPSILRIQQVVRGDSAAYFCASSPGQFHEKLFFGSGTQLSVL.

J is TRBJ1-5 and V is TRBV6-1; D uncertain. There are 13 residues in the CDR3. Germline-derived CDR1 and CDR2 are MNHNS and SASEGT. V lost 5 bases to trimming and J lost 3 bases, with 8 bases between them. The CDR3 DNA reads TGTGCCAGCAGTAGCCGGTTCAATCAGCCCCAGCATTTT. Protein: CASSSRFNQPQHF.

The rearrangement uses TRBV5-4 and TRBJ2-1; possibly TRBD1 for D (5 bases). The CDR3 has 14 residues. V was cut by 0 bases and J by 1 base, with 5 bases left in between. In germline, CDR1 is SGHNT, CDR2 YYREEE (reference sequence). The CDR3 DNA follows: TGTGCCAGCAGCTTGGACAGGTCCTACAATGAGCAGTTCTTC. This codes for CASSLDRSYNEQFF.

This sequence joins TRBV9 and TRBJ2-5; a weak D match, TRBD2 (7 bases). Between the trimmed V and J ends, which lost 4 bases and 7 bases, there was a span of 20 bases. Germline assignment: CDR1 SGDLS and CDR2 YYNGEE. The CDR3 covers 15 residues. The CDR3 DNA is TGTGCCAGCAGCCCCTGGGCTAGCGGAGGGGGGACCCAGTACTTC. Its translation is CASSPWASGGGTQYF.

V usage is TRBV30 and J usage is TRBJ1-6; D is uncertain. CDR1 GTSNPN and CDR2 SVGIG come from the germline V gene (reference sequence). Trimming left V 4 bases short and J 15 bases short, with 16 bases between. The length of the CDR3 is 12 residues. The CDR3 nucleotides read TGTGCCTGGAATCGAGGTAACGAGGTCCTCCACTTT. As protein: CAWNRGNEVLHF.

CDR3 protein: CASSQRWTGHEQFF. The CDR3 DNA is TGTGCCAGTAGCCAACGGTGGACAGGACATGAGCAGTTCTTC. V is TRBV19 and J is TRBJ2-1, with TRBD1 matching 7 bases. Germline CDR1 reads LNHDA; CDR2 reads SQIVND (reference sequence). The CDR3 sequence is 14 residues long. Trimming took 6 bases from V and 8 from J; bases not matched to a gene: 10.

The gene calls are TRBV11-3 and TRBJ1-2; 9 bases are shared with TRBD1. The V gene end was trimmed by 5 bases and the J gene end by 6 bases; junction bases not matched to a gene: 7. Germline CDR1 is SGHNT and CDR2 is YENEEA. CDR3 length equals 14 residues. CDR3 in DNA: TGTGCCAGCAGCCCTCGGACAGGGGACCATGGCTACACCTTC. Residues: CASSPRTGDHGYTF.

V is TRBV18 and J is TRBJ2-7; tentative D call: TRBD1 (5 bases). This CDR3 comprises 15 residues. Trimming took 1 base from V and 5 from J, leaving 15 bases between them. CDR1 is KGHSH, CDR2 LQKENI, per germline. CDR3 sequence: CASSPRRDSLNEQYF. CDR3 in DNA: TGTGCCAGCTCACCACGAAGAGACAGCCTTAACGAGCAGTACTTC.

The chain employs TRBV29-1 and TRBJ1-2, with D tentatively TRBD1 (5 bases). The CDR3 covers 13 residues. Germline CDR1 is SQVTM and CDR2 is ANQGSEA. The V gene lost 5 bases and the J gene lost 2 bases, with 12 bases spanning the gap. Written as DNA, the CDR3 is TGCAGCGTTCAAAGGGACCGAAACTATGGCTACACCTTC. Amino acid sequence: CSVQRDRNYGYTF.

The CDR3, as DNA: TGTGCCTGGAGTGTAGGGGGCTTAGCTAACTATGGCTACACCTTC. Translated: CAWSVGGLANYGYTF. The chain uses TRBV30 and TRBJ1-2, with TRBD1 identical over 7 bases. The trim removed 0 bases at V and 0 bases at J, leaving 4 bases unmatched. The CDR3 covers 15 residues. Per the germline V gene, CDR1 is GTSNPN and CDR2 is SVGIG (reference sequence).

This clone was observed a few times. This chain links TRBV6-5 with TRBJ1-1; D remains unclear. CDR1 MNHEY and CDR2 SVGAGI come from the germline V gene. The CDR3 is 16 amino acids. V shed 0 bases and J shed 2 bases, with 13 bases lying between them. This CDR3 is CASSYSALGTNTEAFF. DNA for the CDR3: TGTGCCAGCAGTTACTCGGCGTTGGGCACCAACACTGAAGCTTTCTTT.

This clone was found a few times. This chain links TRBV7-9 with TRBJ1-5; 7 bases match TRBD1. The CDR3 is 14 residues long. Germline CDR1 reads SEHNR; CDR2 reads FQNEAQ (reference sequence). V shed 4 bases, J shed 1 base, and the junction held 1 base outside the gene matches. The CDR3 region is CASSSGQSNQPQHF. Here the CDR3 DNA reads TGTGCCAGCAGCTCGGGACAGAGCAATCAGCCCCAGCATTTT.

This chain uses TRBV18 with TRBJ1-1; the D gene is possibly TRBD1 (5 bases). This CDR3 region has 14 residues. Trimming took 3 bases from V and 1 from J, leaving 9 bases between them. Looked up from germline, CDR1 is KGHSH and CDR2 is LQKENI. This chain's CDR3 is CASSPGERNTEAFF. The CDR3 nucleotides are TGTGCCAGCTCACCGGGGGAGAGGAACACTGAAGCTTTCTTT. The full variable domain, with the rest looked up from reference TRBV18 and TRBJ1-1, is NAGVMQNPRHLVRRRGQEARLRCSPMKGHSHVYWYRQLPEEGLKFMVYLQKENIIDESGMPKERFSAEFPKEGPSILRIQQVVRGDSAAYFCASSPGERNTEAFFGQGTRLTVV.

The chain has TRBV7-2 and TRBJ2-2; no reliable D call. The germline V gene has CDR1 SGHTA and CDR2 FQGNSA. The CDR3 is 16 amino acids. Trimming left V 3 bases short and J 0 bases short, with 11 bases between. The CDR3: CASSFGSKTNTGELFF. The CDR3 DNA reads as TGTGCCAGCAGCTTCGGCTCTAAGACGAACACCGGGGAGCTGTTTTTT.

This CDR3 is CAISESVAGGYEQYF. DNA of the CDR3: TGTGCCATCAGTGAGTCGGTGGCGGGGGGCTACGAGCAGTACTTC. This rearrangement joins TRBV10-3 to TRBJ2-7, with 8 bases fitting TRBD2. V dropped 0 bases and J dropped 3; count of bases not matched to a gene: 4. Germline-derived CDR1 and CDR2 are ENHRY and SYGVKD. CDR3 length: 15 residues.

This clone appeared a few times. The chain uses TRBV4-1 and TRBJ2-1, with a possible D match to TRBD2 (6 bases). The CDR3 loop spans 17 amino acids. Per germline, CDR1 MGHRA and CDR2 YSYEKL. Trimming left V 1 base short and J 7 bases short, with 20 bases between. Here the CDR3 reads CASSQATQGLGGNEQFF. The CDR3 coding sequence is TGCGCCAGCAGCCAAGCCACCCAGGGTCTCGGAGGGAATGAGCAGTTCTTC.

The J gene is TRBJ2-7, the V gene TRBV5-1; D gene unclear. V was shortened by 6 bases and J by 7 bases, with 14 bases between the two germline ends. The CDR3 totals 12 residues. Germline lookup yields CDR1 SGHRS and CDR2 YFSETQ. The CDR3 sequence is CASTSSRGEQYF. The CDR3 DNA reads TGCGCCAGCACTTCATCAAGAGGAGAGCAGTACTTC.

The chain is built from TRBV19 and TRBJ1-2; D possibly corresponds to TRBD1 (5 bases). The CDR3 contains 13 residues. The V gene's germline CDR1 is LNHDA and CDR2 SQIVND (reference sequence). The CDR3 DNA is TGTAGAAGGCCCGGGGCCCCCCCCTATGGCTACACCTTC. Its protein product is CRRPGAPPYGYTF.